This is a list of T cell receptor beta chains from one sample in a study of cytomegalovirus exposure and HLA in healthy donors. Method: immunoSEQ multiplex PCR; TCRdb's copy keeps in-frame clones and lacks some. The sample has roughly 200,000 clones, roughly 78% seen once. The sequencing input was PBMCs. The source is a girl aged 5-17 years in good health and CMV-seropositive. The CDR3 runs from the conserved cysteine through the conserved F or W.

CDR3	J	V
CASSPLPSGASYEQYF	TRBJ2-7	TRBV9
CARDPDRMNTEAFF	TRBJ1-1	TRBV2
CASSLVPSSSGANVLTF	TRBJ2-6	TRBV7-6
CASSERWTSGTDPDSF	TRBJ2-7	TRBV2
CAISIQGPTEAFF	TRBJ1-1	TRBV10-3
CAWSTSRGKGDPEQFF	TRBJ2-1	TRBV30
CASSLDSNYGYTF	TRBJ1-2	TRBV5-1
CASSLGGGETQYF	TRBJ2-5	TRBV11-3
CASSQGRAGGDGYTF	TRBJ1-2	TRBV14
CASSESSGGAGEQFF	TRBJ2-1	TRBV2
CASSLTPTSFNEQFF	TRBJ2-1	TRBV6-5
CASAANRAGANVLTF	TRBJ2-6	TRBV21-1
CASSFFIASTVNSNQPQHF	TRBJ1-5	TRBV5-8
CASSARQGSLVYQPQHF	TRBJ1-5	TRBV7-2
CAISDPKQGKNSPLHF	TRBJ1-6	TRBV10-3
CSVLTYHQETQYF	TRBJ2-5	TRBV29-1
CASSPPSDTQYF	TRBJ2-3	TRBV6-5
CASSYSDYNPEQYF	TRBJ2-7	TRBV6-6
CASSPIGDSNYGYTF	TRBJ1-2	TRBV7-9
CASSGRQGDEQYF	TRBJ2-7	TRBV5-4
CAWSEGLYVRTQYF	TRBJ2-5	TRBV30
CASSFPDFASTDTQYF	TRBJ2-3	TRBV11-3
CASSLSKGLADQETQYF	TRBJ2-5	TRBV11-3
CASSKQGLNTEAFF	TRBJ1-1	TRBV19
CASSTSGQINQPQHF	TRBJ1-5	TRBV19
CSVLRGSSYEQYF	TRBJ2-7	TRBV29-1
CASSTRTGVTYEQYF	TRBJ2-7	TRBV7-2
CASSQLQGARDEQYF	TRBJ2-7	TRBV4-1
CATGNSRGGRYNEQFF	TRBJ2-1	TRBV10-3
CASSPRGQYNEQFF	TRBJ2-1	TRBV18
CASSPQGLEQYF	TRBJ2-7	TRBV11-2
CASSQEGAVSGYTF	TRBJ1-2	TRBV4-1
CASSPNKDGYTF	TRBJ1-2	TRBV5-1
CASSLSGPDTQYF	TRBJ2-3	TRBV5-1
CATSRGGGGGLRQYF	TRBJ2-3	TRBV15
CASTRPGQGYGYTF	TRBJ1-2	TRBV19
CASSPGQVSNQPQHF	TRBJ1-5	TRBV5-5
CASSLLVTDTQYF	TRBJ2-3	TRBV5-4
CASSPVAGGYEQYF	TRBJ2-7	TRBV7-6
CASSHNRDNLNYGYTF	TRBJ1-2	TRBV27
CASSLVGAGGLEQYF	TRBJ2-7	TRBV7-2
CASSVGPRFYEQYF	TRBJ2-7	TRBV9
CASNGGEKLFF	TRBJ1-4	TRBV2
CASSARQGVRNTEAFF	TRBJ1-1	TRBV7-2
CASSGGGLNQPQHF	TRBJ1-5	TRBV5-1
CASSLLGQGEETQYF	TRBJ2-5	TRBV27
CASRGGGYGYTF	TRBJ1-2	TRBV2
CASSKTRIAYNEQFF	TRBJ2-1	TRBV11-2
CASSAPQGTVDNSPLHF	TRBJ1-6	TRBV5-6
CSVENRGANTEAFF	TRBJ1-1	TRBV29-1
CASSFGTGGVDTQYF	TRBJ2-3	TRBV27
CASSPYSGNTEAFF	TRBJ1-1	TRBV18
CASSMGLAGRSSYEQYF	TRBJ2-7	TRBV19